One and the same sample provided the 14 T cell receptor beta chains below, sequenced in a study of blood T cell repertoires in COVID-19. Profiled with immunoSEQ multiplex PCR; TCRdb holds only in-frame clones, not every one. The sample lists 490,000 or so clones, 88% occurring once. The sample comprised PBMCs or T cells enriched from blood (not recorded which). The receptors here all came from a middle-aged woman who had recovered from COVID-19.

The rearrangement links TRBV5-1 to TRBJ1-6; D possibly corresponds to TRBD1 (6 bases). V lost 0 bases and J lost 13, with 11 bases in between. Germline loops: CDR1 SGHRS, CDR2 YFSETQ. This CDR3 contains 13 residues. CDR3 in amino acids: CASSLERGYPLHF. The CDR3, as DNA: TGCGCCAGCAGCTTGGAGAGGGGGTATCCCCTCCACTTT.

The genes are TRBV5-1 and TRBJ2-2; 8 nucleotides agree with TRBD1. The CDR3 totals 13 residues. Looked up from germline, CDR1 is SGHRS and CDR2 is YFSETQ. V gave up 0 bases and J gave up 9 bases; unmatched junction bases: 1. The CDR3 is CASSLGTGRELFF. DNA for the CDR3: TGCGCCAGCAGCTTGGGGACAGGGCGGGAGCTGTTTTTT.

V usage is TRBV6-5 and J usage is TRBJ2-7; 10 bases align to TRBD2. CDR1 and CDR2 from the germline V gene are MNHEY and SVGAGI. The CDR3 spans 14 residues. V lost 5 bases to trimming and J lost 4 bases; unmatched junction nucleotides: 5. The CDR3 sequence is CASSLAGERYEQYF. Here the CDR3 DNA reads TGTGCCAGCAGTCTAGCGGGAGAGAGATACGAGCAGTACTTC.

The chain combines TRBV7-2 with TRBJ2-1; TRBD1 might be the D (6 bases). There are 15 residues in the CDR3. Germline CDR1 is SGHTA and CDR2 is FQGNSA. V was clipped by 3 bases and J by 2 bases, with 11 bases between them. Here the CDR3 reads CASSFGRGTYNEQFF. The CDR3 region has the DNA TGTGCCAGCAGCTTCGGCAGGGGCACCTACAATGAGCAGTTCTTC. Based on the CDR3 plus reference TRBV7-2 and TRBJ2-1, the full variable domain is GAGVSQSPSNKVTEKGKDVELRCDPISGHTALYWYRQSLGQGLEFLIYFQGNSAPDKSGLPSDRFSAERTGGSVSTLTIQRTQQEDSAVYLCASSFGRGTYNEQFFGPGTRLTVL.

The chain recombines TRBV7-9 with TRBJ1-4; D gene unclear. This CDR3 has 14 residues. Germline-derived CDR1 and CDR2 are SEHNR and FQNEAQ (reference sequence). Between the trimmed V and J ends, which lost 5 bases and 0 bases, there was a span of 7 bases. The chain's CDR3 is CASSQSATNEKLFF. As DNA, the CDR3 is TGTGCCAGCAGCCAGTCAGCAACTAATGAAAAACTGTTTTTT.

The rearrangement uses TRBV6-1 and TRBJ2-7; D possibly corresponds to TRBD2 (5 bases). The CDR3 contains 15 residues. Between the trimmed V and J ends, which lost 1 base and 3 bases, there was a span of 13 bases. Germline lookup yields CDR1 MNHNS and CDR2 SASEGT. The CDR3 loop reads CASSEETGSNYEQYF. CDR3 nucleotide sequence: TGTGCCAGCAGTGAAGAGACGGGATCAAACTACGAGCAGTACTTC.

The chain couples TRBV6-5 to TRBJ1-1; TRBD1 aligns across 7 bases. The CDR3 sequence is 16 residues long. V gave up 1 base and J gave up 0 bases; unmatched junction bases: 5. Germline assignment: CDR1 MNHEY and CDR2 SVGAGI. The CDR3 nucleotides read TGTGCCAGCAGTTACTACAGGGGCAACCTGAACACTGAAGCTTTCTTT. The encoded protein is CASSYYRGNLNTEAFF.

The CDR3 loop is CASSPRTGGLFDNEQFF. As DNA, the CDR3 is TGTGCCAGCAGCCCAAGGACAGGGGGCCTGTTCGACAATGAGCAGTTCTTC. This rearrangement joins TRBV7-8 to TRBJ2-1; TRBD1 agrees at 11 bases. The CDR3 has 17 amino acids. V lost 5 bases to trimming and J lost 5 bases; unmatched junction nucleotides: 11. The germline V gene encodes CDR1 SGHVS and CDR2 FQNEAQ.

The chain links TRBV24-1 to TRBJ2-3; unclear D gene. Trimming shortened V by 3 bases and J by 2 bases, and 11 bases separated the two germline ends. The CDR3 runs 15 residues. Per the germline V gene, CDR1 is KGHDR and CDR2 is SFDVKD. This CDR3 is CATSDPRKNTDTQYF. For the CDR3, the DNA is TGTGCCACCAGTGATCCGCGGAAAAACACAGATACGCAGTATTTT.

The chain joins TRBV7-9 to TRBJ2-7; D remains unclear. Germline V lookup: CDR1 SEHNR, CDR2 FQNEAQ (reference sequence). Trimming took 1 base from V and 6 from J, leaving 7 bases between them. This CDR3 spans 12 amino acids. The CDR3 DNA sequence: TGTGCCAGCAGCTTAGGAGCTTTCGAGCAGTACTTC. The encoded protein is CASSLGAFEQYF.

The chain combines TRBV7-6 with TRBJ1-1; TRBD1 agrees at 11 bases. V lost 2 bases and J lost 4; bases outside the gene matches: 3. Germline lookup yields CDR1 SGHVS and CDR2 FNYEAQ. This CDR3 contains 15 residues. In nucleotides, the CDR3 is TGTGCCAGCAGCTTAAGTGGGACAGGGGGCACTGAAGCTTTCTTT. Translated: CASSLSGTGGTEAFF.

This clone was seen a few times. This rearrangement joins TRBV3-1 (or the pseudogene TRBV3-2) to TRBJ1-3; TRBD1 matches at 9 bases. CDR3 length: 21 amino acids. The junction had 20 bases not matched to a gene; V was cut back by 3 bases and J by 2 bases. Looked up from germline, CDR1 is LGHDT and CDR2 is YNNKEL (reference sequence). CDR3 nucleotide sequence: TGTGCCAGCAGCCATCCCTTATGGGGGACAGGGTCTAAGCTGGCTGGAAACACCATATATTTT. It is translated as CASSHPLWGTGSKLAGNTIYF.

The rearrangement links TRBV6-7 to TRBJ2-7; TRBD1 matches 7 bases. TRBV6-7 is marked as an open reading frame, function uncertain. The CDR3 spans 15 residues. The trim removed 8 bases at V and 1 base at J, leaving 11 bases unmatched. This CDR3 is CASCRDRVPSYEQYF. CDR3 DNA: TGTGCCAGCTGCAGAGACAGGGTCCCATCCTACGAGCAGTACTTC.

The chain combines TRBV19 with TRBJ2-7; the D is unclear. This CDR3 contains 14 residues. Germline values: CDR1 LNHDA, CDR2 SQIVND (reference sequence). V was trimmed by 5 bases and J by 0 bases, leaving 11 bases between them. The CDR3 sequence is CASSLGLSSYEQYF. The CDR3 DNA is TGTGCCAGTAGTTTGGGCCTTAGCTCCTACGAGCAGTACTTC.